This entry concerns a single T cell receptor (beta chain). The data were obtained in a study of blood T cell repertoires in COVID-19. About the study: From T cells, B-cell-depleted T cells, or PBMCs came the material, which was cDNA or gDNA.

V dropped 1 base and J dropped 2 bases, with 9 bases sitting between them. The length of the CDR3 is 14 residues. Germline CDR1 LGHDT, CDR2 YNNKEL (reference sequence). TCRdb's table, derived via immunoSEQ multiplex PCR, lists solely in-frame clones and lacks some. Among 100,000 to 150,000 clones, around nine tenths were seen once, and the ten largest hold over 10%. This clonotype was obtained from a woman in her sixties or seventies with COVID-19, enrolled during active disease. V is TRBV3-1 (or the pseudogene TRBV3-2) and J is TRBJ2-7; D is perhaps TRBD2 (6 bases). Sequenced input: peripheral blood. CDR3 loop: CASSQGWGAYEQYF. The CDR3 nucleotides are TGTGCCAGCAGCCAAGGTTGGGGGGCCTACGAGCAGTACTTC.